Listed below are T cell receptor beta chains from one sample, sequenced in a study of T cells in Graves' hyperthyroidism and ophthalmopathy. MiXCR, run by TCRdb on the multiplex PCR reads, gives a single entry per CDR3 protein. The sample lists fewer than 600,000 distinct CDR3 sequences; 14% were seen once. Material for sequencing was blood. Source of these receptors: a middle-aged woman with Graves' hyperthyroidism. Both conserved end residues are part of each CDR3. A D gene is named only where the DNA matches it firmly. Only some rows state a clone size, as once, few, many or a class for expanded clones.

clone_size cdr3_length j_call v_call d_call cdr3_nt cdr3_aa
many 13 TRBJ1-2 TRBV20-1 NA TGCAGTGCTAGAGTACAGGACGTTTATGGCTACACCTTC CSARVQDVYGYTF
few 16 TRBJ2-1 TRBV30 NA TGTGCCTGGAGTTCCACGGACCGGGGGTGGTACAATGAGCAGTTCTTC CAWSSTDRGWYNEQFF
NA 14 TRBJ2-7 TRBV10-1 NA TGCGCCAGCAGTGAGTCCGTAGGGCCTTCCGAGCAGTACTTC CASSESVGPSEQYF
many 11 TRBJ2-5 TRBV2 NA TGTGCCAGCAACATTATGGAGACCCAGTACTTC CASNIMETQYF
few 15 TRBJ1-5 TRBV4-1 NA TGCGCCAGCAGCCAAGTGGGCGTTAGCAATCAGCCCCAGCATTTT CASSQVGVSNQPQHF
few 14 TRBJ2-7 TRBV10-1 TRBD1 TGCGCCAGCAGTGACTTCGGGACAGGACGCGAGCAGTACTTC CASSDFGTGREQYF
many 14 TRBJ2-7 TRBV14 NA TGTGCCAGCAGCCAATTCGCAGGGATGCACGAGCAGTACTTC CASSQFAGMHEQYF
few 14 TRBJ1-2 TRBV14 NA TGTGCCAGCAGCCAAGATCTACGTGGTTATGGCTACACCTTC CASSQDLRGYGYTF
NA 16 TRBJ2-1 TRBV5-5 NA TGTGCCAGCAGCCCCGGACTACTCTCATCTTCCGATGAGCAGTTCTTC CASSPGLLSSSDEQFF
few 17 TRBJ1-1 TRBV5-1 NA TGCGCCAGCTCCCCCTCCGGGGTTCCCGAGAAGGACACTGAAGCTTTCTTT CASSPSGVPEKDTEAFF
many 15 TRBJ2-5 TRBV3-1 TRBD1 TGTGCCAGCAGCCAAGATGAAGGGACAGAAGAGACCCAGTACTTC CASSQDEGTEETQYF
many 16 TRBJ2-1 TRBV7-2 NA TGTGCCAGCAGCCCCGTCCCGGGACTGGGTCGGGCTGAGCAGTTCTTC CASSPVPGLGRAEQFF
many 16 TRBJ1-5 TRBV28 TRBD1 TGTGCCAGCACCCTCCGGACAGGGGGGATTGTTCAGCCCCAGCATTTT CASTLRTGGIVQPQHF
many 16 TRBJ2-1 TRBV5-1 TRBD2 TGCGCCAGCAGCTTGGAGCTAGCGGGGGGGTACAATGAGCAGTTCTTC CASSLELAGGYNEQFF
NA 15 TRBJ2-2 TRBV5-1 TRBD2 TGCGCCAGCAGCCCCCAGACTAGCCAGGGCGGGGAGCTGTTTTTT CASSPQTSQGGELFF
many 13 TRBJ1-1 TRBV7-8 TRBD1 TGTGCCAGCAGCTGGAGACAGGGAACAGAAGCTTTCTTT CASSWRQGTEAFF
many 14 TRBJ1-5 TRBV20-1 NA TGCAGTGCTAGAGAAGACGGGAGGGATCAGCCCCAGCATTTT CSAREDGRDQPQHF
few 15 TRBJ1-2 TRBV6-1 TRBD1 TGTGCCAGCAGTGATACAGGGGATTCGTCTTTTGGCTACACCTTC CASSDTGDSSFGYTF